These 6 T cell receptor beta chains were sequenced from one sample in a study of T cell responses to AZD1222 COVID-19 vaccine. Some clones are missing from TCRdb's copy, which holds only in-frame ones; the method was immunoSEQ multiplex PCR. The sample includes about 76,000 clones, under 95% of them seen just once. This sample comprised peripheral blood, obtained on day 0 of AZD1222 vaccination. These receptors were obtained from an adult in good health.

Only one count was recorded for this clone. This chain uses TRBV7-8 with TRBJ1-4, with D maybe TRBD1 (6 bases). CDR1 is SGHVS and CDR2 is FQNEAQ in the germline V gene. Trimming shortened V by 8 bases and J by 2 bases, and 12 bases separated the two germline ends. The CDR3 spans 14 residues. In nucleotides, the CDR3 is TGTGCCAGCTCTCCGAGGGGGACTAATGAAAAACTGTTTTTT. It codes for CASSPRGTNEKLFF.

The rearrangement uses TRBV10-3 and TRBJ2-2, with D possibly TRBD1 on 6 matching bases. Germline V gives CDR1 ENHRY, CDR2 SYGVKD. With 6 bases removed from V and 7 bases from J, the gap between germline ends came to 18 bases. The CDR3 sequence is 15 residues long. In nucleotides, the CDR3 is TGTGCCATCAGAACCGTTTTGGGGGCGGACGGGGAGCTGTTTTTT. Encoded protein: CAIRTVLGADGELFF.

The chain is built from TRBV5-1 and TRBJ2-7, with 8 bases fitting TRBD1. Trimming cost V 3 bases and J 0 bases; bases outside gene matches: 5. The germline CDR1 and CDR2 sequences are SGHRS and YFSETQ. The CDR3 consists of 15 residues. The CDR3 protein is CASSSWTGSSYEQYF. Here the CDR3 DNA reads TGCGCCAGCAGCTCCTGGACAGGGAGCTCCTACGAGCAGTACTTC.

The rearrangement links TRBV4-2 to TRBJ1-4; D not resolved. This CDR3 comprises 13 residues. V lost 1 base, J lost 6 bases, and 6 bases lay in between. Per the germline V gene, CDR1 is LGHNA and CDR2 is YNFKEQ. CDR3: CASSQVSYEKLFF. The CDR3 DNA reads TGTGCCAGCAGCCAAGTATCATATGAAAAACTGTTTTTT.

The V and J genes are TRBV18 and TRBJ1-5, with D perhaps TRBD1 (5 bases). CDR3 length: 13 residues. CDR1 is KGHSH and CDR2 is LQKENI in the germline V gene. Trimming removed 5 bases at V and 5 bases at J, with 10 bases between. The CDR3 spells CASSSGSDQPQHF. CDR3 DNA sequence: TGTGCCAGCTCATCAGGGTCGGATCAGCCCCAGCATTTT.

The chain is built from TRBV11-3 and TRBJ2-1, with 13 positions matching TRBD2. This CDR3 is built from 18 residues. J gave up 8 bases and V 3 bases, and 13 bases lay outside the gene matches. Germline CDR1 and CDR2: SGHNT and YENEEA. CDR3 amino acids: CASSFSFGTSGVKDEQFF. In nucleotides, the CDR3 is TGTGCCAGCAGCTTCTCCTTCGGGACTAGCGGGGTGAAGGATGAGCAGTTCTTC.